Listed here are 30 T cell receptor beta chains from one sample, sequenced in a study of T cells expressing NK-cell markers. After re-calling the 5' RACE reads, TCRdb lists one entry per CDR3 protein, DNA absent. The sample has 200,000 to 300,000 distinct CDR3 sequences, and its top ten clones hold 0.3% to 0.45%. What was sequenced was blood T cells: a sorted CD56 or NKG2C T cell subset, CD4+ or CD8+ T cells, or bulk PBMC T cells (not recorded which). The receptor set was obtained from a man younger than 30 in good health.

The rearrangement uses TRBV6-6 and TRBJ2-3; TCRdb gives TRBD1 as the D gene, but with no DNA this cannot be confirmed. The V gene's germline CDR1 is MNHNY and CDR2 SVGAGI (reference sequence). The CDR3 has 13 amino acids. CDR3 protein: CASSPWGTDTQYF.

This sequence joins TRBV7-9 and TRBJ2-4. CDR1 and CDR2 (germline): SEHNR, FQNEAQ (reference sequence). The CDR3 consists of 11 residues. The CDR3 here is CASSLVSRWYF. Drawing the rest from reference TRBV7-9 and TRBJ2-4, the complete variable domain is DTGVSQNPRHKITKRGQNVTFRCDPISEHNRLYWYRQTLGQGPEFLTYFQNEAQLEKSRLLSDRFSAERPKGSFSTLEIQRTEQGDSAMYLCASSLVSRWYFGAGTRLSVL.

This chain uses TRBV18 with TRBJ2-1; TCRdb's D gene call, TRBD1, goes unchecked for lack of DNA. There are 15 residues in the CDR3. Germline loops: CDR1 KGHSH, CDR2 LQKENI. The CDR3 is CASSPPSRTGGEQFF.

This chain links TRBV5-6 with TRBJ2-3; TCRdb's assignment of TRBD1 cannot be checked, as there is no DNA. Germline V CDR1 and CDR2: SGHDT, YYEEEE. The CDR3 runs 14 residues. CDR3 protein: CASSGTGTTDTQYF.

The chain uses TRBV7-2 and TRBJ2-1; the D gene TCRdb calls, TRBD2, cannot be checked with no DNA. Germline V gene data show CDR1 as SGHTA and CDR2 as FQGNSA. The CDR3 consists of 16 residues. CDR3 sequence reads: CASSLRGGRAGIEQFF.

CDR3 sequence reads: CASSYSHANYGYTF. The chain is built from TRBV6-5 and TRBJ1-2. The CDR3 consists of 14 residues. Germline V gene lookup returns CDR1 MNHEY and CDR2 SVGAGI.

The chain carries TRBV20-1 and TRBJ2-5. Germline CDR1 DFQATT, CDR2 SNEGSKA (reference sequence). The CDR3 spans 13 residues. This chain's CDR3 is CSAETRLRETQYF.

V and J are TRBV25-1 and TRBJ1-2. In germline, CDR1 is MGHDK, CDR2 SYGVNS. CDR3 length: 11 amino acids. CDR3 residues: CASSEKDGYTF.

The chain recombines TRBV19 with TRBJ2-3; the D call of TRBD2 rests on TCRdb alone, since no DNA is present to check it. The CDR3 totals 16 residues. In germline, CDR1 is LNHDA, CDR2 SQIVND (reference sequence). The chain's CDR3 is CASSIGGAGSTDTQYF.

This chain uses TRBV12-3 or TRBV12-4 with TRBJ1-6; lacking DNA, the TRBD1 call made by TCRdb goes unchecked. The CDR3 has 14 residues. CDR3 region: CASSYRDRNSPLHF.

The chain links TRBV4-3 to TRBJ2-7. This CDR3 is built from 13 residues. The germline CDR1 and CDR2 sequences are LGHNA and YSLEER. The CDR3 sequence: CASSQDRNYEQYF.

The chain carries TRBV20-1 and TRBJ2-3; TCRdb gives TRBD1 as the D gene, but with no DNA this cannot be confirmed. Germline values: CDR1 DFQATT, CDR2 SNEGSKA (reference sequence). The CDR3 length is 18 residues. The CDR3 protein is CSAPIPRGTGPSTDTQYF.

The chain's CDR3 is CASSRPGTLPPGLAGSYNEQFF. The rearrangement joins TRBV7-6 to TRBJ2-1; the D call of TRBD2 rests on TCRdb alone, since no DNA is present to check it. Germline V lookup: CDR1 SGHVS, CDR2 FNYEAQ. The CDR3 consists of 22 residues.

This rearrangement joins TRBV20-1 to TRBJ1-4; TCRdb selects TRBD1, and the lack of DNA leaves this call unchecked. CDR1 is DFQATT and CDR2 is SNEGSKA in the germline V gene (reference sequence). This CDR3 contains 12 residues. The CDR3 region is CSAVLGGEKLFF.

The chain joins TRBV12-3 or TRBV12-4 to TRBJ2-3. The CDR3 contains 13 residues. CDR3 sequence reads: CASSLVSTDTQYF.

This chain uses TRBV5-4 with TRBJ2-1; the TRBD2 assignment by TCRdb is unverifiable without DNA. The CDR3 has 16 residues. Germline V gene lookup returns CDR1 SGHNT and CDR2 YYREEE (reference sequence). CDR3 loop: CASSLDSTSGRREQFF.

The rearrangement uses TRBV20-1 and TRBJ2-3; the D call of TRBD2 rests on TCRdb alone, since no DNA is present to check it. Looked up from germline, CDR1 is DFQATT and CDR2 is SNEGSKA (reference sequence). The length of the CDR3 is 13 residues. CDR3 protein: CSARPTTGDTQYF.

This rearrangement joins TRBV6-1 to TRBJ2-1. This CDR3 spans 14 amino acids. The germline V gene has CDR1 MNHNS and CDR2 SASEGT. The CDR3 here is CASSPLNLNNEQFF.

V gene TRBV24-1 combines with J gene TRBJ1-1; with no DNA, the TCRdb D assignment of TRBD1 cannot be verified. The CDR3 length is 13 residues. Germline V lookup: CDR1 KGHDR, CDR2 SFDVKD. CDR3: CATSAPGGPAAFF.

J is TRBJ1-5 and V is TRBV6-1; TCRdb outputs TRBD1, but without DNA this stays unchecked. Germline values: CDR1 MNHNS, CDR2 SASEGT. The CDR3 contains 14 residues. This CDR3 is CASSPGAVNQPQHF.

The chain uses TRBV15 and TRBJ1-1; TCRdb names TRBD1, which stays unverified in the absence of DNA. CDR1 is LNHNV, CDR2 YYDKDF, per germline (reference sequence). The CDR3 covers 14 residues. This CDR3 is CATSWTRRDTEAFF.

The chain has TRBV3-1 and TRBJ1-2; TCRdb outputs TRBD1, but without DNA this stays unchecked. Germline loops: CDR1 LGHDT, CDR2 YNNKEL (reference sequence). This CDR3 is 12 amino acids long. CDR3: CASGRGNYGYTF.

This chain joins TRBV5-1 and TRBJ2-7; TCRdb outputs TRBD1, but without DNA this stays unchecked. From germline, CDR1 is SGHRS and CDR2 YFSETQ. The CDR3 is 13 amino acids. CDR3 region: CASSHGIQYEQYF.

The chain has TRBV10-3 and TRBJ1-5. The CDR3 runs to 15 residues. CDR1 ENHRY and CDR2 SYGVKD come from the germline V gene. CDR3 in amino acids: CAISESGHSNQPQHF.

This chain uses TRBV7-8 with TRBJ1-1. Germline V CDR1 and CDR2: SGHVS, FQNEAQ. The CDR3 sequence is 12 residues long. The CDR3 region is CASSRIISEAFF.

V and J are TRBV12-3 or TRBV12-4 and TRBJ2-5; without DNA, the TCRdb call of TRBD2 cannot be checked. The CDR3 loop spans 15 amino acids. The CDR3 loop reads CASSLLAGQHGTQYF.

CDR3 residues: CASSSPLVAGELFF. This chain connects TRBV12-3 or TRBV12-4 to TRBJ2-2; TCRdb picks TRBD2, but there is no DNA to check that call. This CDR3 spans 14 amino acids.

V is TRBV29-1 and J is TRBJ2-1; TCRdb gives TRBD2 as the D gene, but with no DNA this cannot be confirmed. This CDR3 is built from 13 residues. The germline gives CDR1 SQVTM, CDR2 ANQGSEA. Here the CDR3 reads CSVHTLASLEQFF.

The chain uses TRBV6-1 and TRBJ2-1; TCRdb's D call of TRBD2 is untestable without DNA. This CDR3 is built from 13 residues. Germline lookup yields CDR1 MNHNS and CDR2 SASEGT. CDR3 protein: CATRGEWYNEQFF.

The V gene is TRBV12-3 or TRBV12-4, the J gene TRBJ2-2; the TCRdb call, TRBD2, lacks DNA for checking. This CDR3 region has 16 residues. CDR3 residues: CASSFLRESSPGELFF.